This is a list of T cell receptor beta chains from one sample in a study of T cell responses to AZD1222 COVID-19 vaccine. Produced via immunoSEQ multiplex PCR; TCRdb's table is partial and in-frame only. In the table there are 90,000 to 140,000 clones, roughly nine tenths of which are singletons. The sequencing here drew on peripheral blood, taken 28 days after the second AZD1222 dose. Source of these receptors: an adult who received the AZD1222 COVID-19 vaccine. Both conserved end residues are part of each CDR3. The order of the fields is J gene, CDR3 length, D gene, clone size, V gene, CDR3 DNA, CDR3 protein. A D gene is named only where the DNA matches it firmly. Rows give clone size only sometimes, using once, few, many, or a class for an expanded clone.

TRBJ2-5	15	TRBD2	.	TRBV9	TGTGCCAGCAGCGCCCTAGCGGGACCTCAAGAGACCCAGTACTTC	CASSALAGPQETQYF
TRBJ2-5	16	TRBD1	.	TRBV4-3	TGCGCCAGCAGCCAAGATCGGGGGACAGGCCAAGAGACCCAGTACTTC	CASSQDRGTGQETQYF
TRBJ2-5	17	TRBD2	.	TRBV7-2	TGTGCCAGCAGCCCTGGTCGGCTAGCGGGACGTAAAGAGACCCAGTACTTC	CASSPGRLAGRKETQYF
TRBJ2-7	18	TRBD2	.	TRBV28	TGTGCCAGCAGTTCGCCCGGGACTAGCGGGTTAAGCTCCTACGAGCAGTACTTC	CASSSPGTSGLSSYEQYF
TRBJ1-2	12	.	.	TRBV7-2	TGTGCCAGCAGCCTCCAACAAGGCGGCTACACCTTC	CASSLQQGGYTF
TRBJ2-7	15	TRBD1	.	TRBV28	TGTGCCAGCAGGGGCGCGGGACAGGGGCTAGACGGGCAGTACTTC	CASRGAGQGLDGQYF
TRBJ1-2	15	TRBD1	.	TRBV7-2	TGTGCCAGCAGCTTAGGGGACAGGGGGAGGCGTGGCTACACCTTC	CASSLGDRGRRGYTF
TRBJ2-3	14	.	.	TRBV27	TGTGCCAGCAGTCCGTCCCAATTCACAGATACGCAGTATTTT	CASSPSQFTDTQYF
TRBJ2-7	14	TRBD2	few	TRBV9	TGTGCCAGCAGCTCGGGGCGGGGGGCCAACGAGCAGTACTTC	CASSSGRGANEQYF
TRBJ2-3	15	TRBD1	.	TRBV6-5	TGTGCCAGCAAGGTGGACAGGCGGAAAACAGATACGCAGTATTTT	CASKVDRRKTDTQYF
TRBJ2-2	17	TRBD2	once	TRBV7-2	TGTGCCAGCAGCTTAGTCCCTAGCGGGAGTGGAACCGGGGAGCTGTTTTTT	CASSLVPSGSGTGELFF
TRBJ2-7	15	.	.	TRBV2	TGTGCCAGCACGCATGAGGGGGGGGCTTCCTACGAGCAGTACTTC	CASTHEGGASYEQYF
TRBJ1-4	14	.	.	TRBV27	TGTGCCAGCAGTTTAATGGGAGTGAGTGAAAAACTGTTTTTT	CASSLMGVSEKLFF
TRBJ2-4	15	.	.	TRBV30	TGTGCCTGGAGTTCCCCTCAGGGTCTGCGGGACATTCAGTACTTC	CAWSSPQGLRDIQYF
TRBJ2-1	14	.	.	TRBV6-1	TGTGCCAGCAGTGAACACGCAGGGTACAATGAGCAGTTCTTC	CASSEHAGYNEQFF
TRBJ1-1	15	.	.	TRBV7-9	TGTGCCACCGGCCGAGTGGGGGGAGTAGGAACTGAAGCTTTCTTT	CATGRVGGVGTEAFF
TRBJ2-7	15	TRBD1	.	TRBV28	TGTGCCAGCAGGACGGGGACAGGGTCAAACTACGAGCAGTACTTC	CASRTGTGSNYEQYF
TRBJ2-3	16	.	.	TRBV28	TGTGCCAGCAGTTTCGGGACTCCCCTTCCCACAGATACGCAGTATTTT	CASSFGTPLPTDTQYF
TRBJ1-1	15	.	.	TRBV19	TGTGCCAGTAGTATTTCTCGGGCAGGTAACACTGAAGCTTTCTTT	CASSISRAGNTEAFF
TRBJ2-4	12	.	.	TRBV19	TGTGCCAGTAGTACCGGGGCAAACATTCAGTACTTC	CASSTGANIQYF
TRBJ1-4	15	.	.	TRBV7-8	TGTGCCAGCAGCCCCGCCGACACGGCCGTGGAAAAACTGTTTTTT	CASSPADTAVEKLFF
TRBJ2-7	18	TRBD2	.	TRBV3-1/TRBV3-2	TGTGCCAGCAGCCAAGTAACTCGGTGGCGGGAGCTCAAGTACGAGCAGTACTTC	CASSQVTRWRELKYEQYF
TRBJ2-7	15	TRBD1	.	TRBV6-5	TGTGCCAGCAGCCCCCGGACAGGGCTTTCCTACGAGCAGTACTTC	CASSPRTGLSYEQYF
TRBJ1-4	13	.	.	TRBV2	TGTGCCAGCACGGGAATAACTAATGAAAAACTGTTTTTT	CASTGITNEKLFF
TRBJ2-7	13	.	few	TRBV7-3	TGTGCCAGCAGCCAGACAGGTTCCTACGAGCAGTACTTC	CASSQTGSYEQYF
TRBJ1-6	15	.	few	TRBV6-5	TGTGCCAGCGGGGCTAACACATTCGGGGATTCACCCCTCCACTTT	CASGANTFGDSPLHF
TRBJ2-2	14	TRBD1	.	TRBV19	TGTGCCAGTCAAAGGGGGCATAACACCGGGGAGCTGTTTTTT	CASQRGHNTGELFF
TRBJ2-1	12	.	few	TRBV30	TGTGCCTGGAGTGCCTCCGAGGGGCTTGGGTTCTTC	CAWSASEGLGFF
TRBJ1-2	15	TRBD1	once	TRBV18	TGTGCCAGCTCACCAACGGGACAGGGAGCGGGCGGCTACACCTTC	CASSPTGQGAGGYTF
TRBJ2-3	19	TRBD2	once	TRBV7-2	TGTGCCAGCAGTCCTCTAGCGGCAGTTAAGGGAAGCCAGAGGGATACGCAGTATTTT	CASSPLAAVKGSQRDTQYF
TRBJ1-1	13	.	few	TRBV9	TGTGCCAGCAGCGTAGAAAGTAACACTGAAGCTTTCTTT	CASSVESNTEAFF
TRBJ2-5	15	TRBD1	.	TRBV18	TGTGCCAGCTCAGCTAGACAGGGTTTCGGAGAGACCCAGTACTTC	CASSARQGFGETQYF
TRBJ2-7	15	.	.	TRBV7-8	TGTGCCAGCAGCTTAGGGACAGCACGCTCCTACGAGCAGTACTTC	CASSLGTARSYEQYF
TRBJ2-3	13	TRBD1	.	TRBV2	TGTGCCAGCAGAAACAGGGGGGCAGATACGCAGTATTTT	CASRNRGADTQYF
TRBJ2-3	16	TRBD1	.	TRBV6-6	TGTGCCAGCAGGCCACGTAGGGACAGAGACACAGATACGCAGTATTTT	CASRPRRDRDTDTQYF
TRBJ2-5	18	.	once	TRBV6-4	TGTGCCATCTCCCAGGGGCCTAGCGCGACCCTACCCCAAGAGACCCAGTACTTC	CAISQGPSATLPQETQYF
TRBJ2-2	17	.	.	TRBV28	TGTGCCAGCAGGGACATCCCCGGGAGACCGAACACCGGGGAGCTGTTTTTT	CASRDIPGRPNTGELFF
TRBJ1-3	15	.	few	TRBV6-1	TGTGCCAGCAGTGACACCCTGAGATTCGGAAACACCATATATTTT	CASSDTLRFGNTIYF
TRBJ1-2	18	.	.	TRBV19	TGTGCCAGTAGTATCCGTATCCGCACAGCTCGAGGGGGCTATGGCTACACCTTC	CASSIRIRTARGGYGYTF
TRBJ1-1	13	.	.	TRBV4-2	TGTGCCAGCAGCCTCGAGGTAAGCACTGAAGCTTTCTTT	CASSLEVSTEAFF
TRBJ1-1	13	.	.	TRBV19	TGTGCCAGTACCACAACAGGGCGAGCTGAAGCTTTCTTT	CASTTTGRAEAFF
TRBJ2-7	14	TRBD1	.	TRBV18	TGTGCCAGCTCGCCCGGGACAGGGCCGTACGAGCAGTACTTC	CASSPGTGPYEQYF
TRBJ2-5	13	.	.	TRBV29-1	TGCAGCGTTGCGCCAGGGGGGGGTGAGACCCAGTACTTC	CSVAPGGGETQYF
TRBJ1-1	14	.	.	TRBV4-1	TGCGCCAGCAGAAAAGCATGGGGGAACACTGAAGCTTTCTTT	CASRKAWGNTEAFF
TRBJ1-2	18	.	.	TRBV9	TGTGCCAGCAGCGTAGATTTGTATGAAGGCGGTGGGGCCTATGGCTACACCTTC	CASSVDLYEGGGAYGYTF
TRBJ1-5	13	.	.	TRBV12-3/TRBV12-4	TGTGCCAGCAGTCCCCGAAGGGATCAGCCCCAGCATTTT	CASSPRRDQPQHF
TRBJ2-3	14	.	.	TRBV7-9	TGTGCCAGCAGCTTGAGCGGACCCACAGATACGCAGTATTTT	CASSLSGPTDTQYF
TRBJ1-2	12	.	.	TRBV12-3/TRBV12-4	TGTGCCAGCAGTTTAGGACCCTATGGCTACACCTTC	CASSLGPYGYTF
TRBJ2-3	13	.	.	TRBV11-2	TGTGCCAGCAGCTCTCAGGGGCCAGATACGCAGTATTTT	CASSSQGPDTQYF
TRBJ1-2	14	TRBD1	.	TRBV27	TGTGCCAGCAGGGGGACAGGGGAGTTCAATGGCTACACCTTC	CASRGTGEFNGYTF
TRBJ2-3	16	.	.	TRBV9	TGTGCCAGCAGCGTAAGGGACGGGGCCTTCACAGATACGCAGTATTTT	CASSVRDGAFTDTQYF
TRBJ2-1	14	TRBD1	.	TRBV29-1	TGCAGCGTTGGGACAGGGACAGGGGACAATGAGCAGTTCTTC	CSVGTGTGDNEQFF
TRBJ1-4	13	.	.	TRBV6-5	TGTGCCAGCAGCCCCGACCGGTTAGAAAAACTGTTTTTT	CASSPDRLEKLFF
TRBJ1-4	16	.	few	TRBV27	TGTGCCAGCAGTTTTAGTATGGGGAGCTCTAATGAAAAACTGTTTTTT	CASSFSMGSSNEKLFF
TRBJ1-5	17	TRBD1	.	TRBV14	TGTGCCAGCAGCCCCCGACAGGGGGAGTATAGCAATCAGCCCCAGCATTTT	CASSPRQGEYSNQPQHF